The clone carrying this T cell receptor (beta chain) was recorded at least ten times. TCRdb reprocessed the 5' RACE reads with MiXCR, giving one entry per CDR3 protein. The top ten hold around a sixth of the sample, which has about 500,000 distinct CDR3 sequences, less than 20% seen once. These data originate in a study of T cells after yellow fever vaccination. The TCR was taken from a man younger than 35 who received the YFV17D yellow fever vaccine. Source: PBMCs, taken less than 6 days after the first yellow fever vaccination.

CDR3 in DNA: TGTGCCAGCGGGGACGTCTCGGGAGGGGACACCGGGGAGCTGTTTTTT. Its protein is CASGDVSGGDTGELFF. V is TRBV7-9 and J is TRBJ2-2, with 8 nucleotides matching TRBD2. Germline CDR1 is SEHNR and CDR2 is FQNEAQ (reference sequence). The CDR3 runs 16 residues. The junction had 11 bases not matched to a gene; V was cut back by 8 bases and J by 3 bases.